This paragraph reports one T cell receptor (beta chain). Its antigen is still unknown. With 60 Vbeta and 13 Jbeta primers, the PCR was carried out. The table came from immunoSEQ multiplex PCR; TCRdb's copy has only in-frame clones and leaves some out. Of more than 150,000 clones detected, about 75% appear once; the ten largest clones hold around 8.3%. This entry is derived from a study of cytomegalovirus exposure and HLA in healthy donors. Study observations and caveats: A list of 164 TCR beta chains associated with cytomegalovirus was given. Roughly uniform sequencing depth across donors was assumed, possibly incorrectly. A later analysis linked a missense variant in DCLRE1C to the trimming of TCR beta V and J genes.

Healthy bone marrow donors made up the cohort. CDR3 length: 15 residues. V was clipped by 3 bases and J by 2 bases, with 13 bases between them. This TCR came from a woman aged 35 to 49 in good health and CMV-seropositive. The chain links TRBV23-1 to TRBJ2-5; a weak D match, TRBD1 (5 bases). TRBV23-1 is assigned to the ORF class and has an uncertain function. The sample consisted of PBMCs. CDR3 bases: TGCGCCAGCAGTCAGTTGATCCCAGGGCAAGAGACCCAGTACTTC. It encodes CASSQLIPGQETQYF.